Listed here are 15 T cell receptor beta chains from one sample, sequenced in a study of regulatory T cells in long-lasting Graves disease. CDR3 regions were amplified by Arm-PCR using iRepertoire HTBI primers to build TCR beta libraries. TCRdb itself ran the multiplex PCR reads through MiXCR, one entry per CDR3 protein. The sample has hundreds of thousands of distinct CDR3 sequences; around a fifth are singletons. Regarding time point: persistent/refractory GD, antithyroid drugs over 5 years with positive TRAb. Making the TCR library involved RNA that had been extracted from PBMCs. This material consisted of peripheral blood mononuclear cells (PBMCs), taken when the disease was refractory, from a patient treated with antithyroid drugs. All receptors derive from a female donor with Graves disease.

The rearrangement links TRBV12-3 or TRBV12-4 to TRBJ2-7; D may be TRBD1 (5 bases). The germline V and J ends were trimmed by 4 bases and 2 bases, with 12 bases remaining between them. The CDR3 covers 14 residues. CDR3 nucleotide sequence: TGTGCCAGCAGTTCCAGGACAAGAACCTACGAGCAGTACTTC. This codes for CASSSRTRTYEQYF.

This clonotype was seen repeatedly, ten times or more. The CDR3 DNA reads as TGTGCTAGTGGTTATAGGGGCGACTATGGCTACACCTTC. Translated, it gives CASGYRGDYGYTF. V gene TRBV12-5 combines with J gene TRBJ1-2; tentatively, D is TRBD1 (5 bases). Germline CDR1 reads LGHNT; CDR2 reads FRNRAP. CDR3 length: 13 residues. Trimming removed 4 bases at V and 3 bases at J, with 9 bases between.

Only a few counts were recorded for this clonotype. CDR3 sequence: CASSSGLAGIVGELFF. The CDR3 DNA is TGTGCCAGTAGTTCGGGACTAGCGGGAATAGTCGGGGAGCTGTTTTTT. V usage is TRBV19 and J usage is TRBJ2-2; TRBD2 matches at 13 bases. V shed 5 bases and J 7 bases; nucleotides not matched to a gene: 7. Germline V lookup: CDR1 LNHDA, CDR2 SQIVND (reference sequence). CDR3 length equals 16 residues.

This clonotype was seen repeatedly, ten times or more. The chain employs TRBV3-1 and TRBJ1-2; the D gene is possibly TRBD1 (5 bases). CDR1 and CDR2 from the germline V gene are LGHDT and YNNKEL (reference sequence). The CDR3 loop spans 15 amino acids. V lost 0 bases to trimming and J lost 4 bases, with 12 bases between them. The DNA for the CDR3 is TGTGCCAGCAGCCAAGATCTGGACAAGATCTATGGCTACACCTTC. Translated, it gives CASSQDLDKIYGYTF. Filled out from reference TRBV3-1 and TRBJ1-2, the complete variable domain reads DTAVSQTPKYLVTQMGNDKSIKCEQNLGHDTMYWYKQDSKKFLKIMFSYNNKELIINETVPNRFSPKSPDKAHLNLHINSLELGDSAVYFCASSQDLDKIYGYTFGSGTRLTVV.

The chain joins TRBV29-1 to TRBJ1-3; D perhaps matches TRBD1 (5 bases). Germline V gene lookup returns CDR1 SQVTM and CDR2 ANQGSEA. Deletions cut 4 bases from V and 0 bases from J, with 10 bases between. CDR3 length: 14 amino acids. In DNA form, the CDR3 reads TGCAGCGTTGCGGACAACTTCTCTGGAAACACCATATATTTT. Translated, it gives CSVADNFSGNTIYF.

The V gene is TRBV11-3, the J gene TRBJ1-4; 9 nucleotides line up with TRBD1. V trimming: 3 bases; J trimming: 6 bases; junction bases outside the gene matches: 2. Per the germline V gene, CDR1 is SGHNT and CDR2 is YENEEA. The CDR3 loop spans 14 amino acids. Here the CDR3 DNA reads TGTGCCAGCAGCTTCGGGACAGGGCATGAAAAACTGTTTTTT. Amino acid sequence: CASSFGTGHEKLFF. Filled out from reference TRBV11-3 and TRBJ1-4, the complete variable domain reads EAGVVQSPRYKIIEKKQPVAFWCNPISGHNTLYWYLQNLGQGPELLIRYENEEAVDDSQLPKDRFSAERLKGVDSTLKIQPAELGDSAVYLCASSFGTGHEKLFFGSGTQLSVL.

This clonotype was recorded at least ten times. The rearrangement joins TRBV3-1 to TRBJ1-2, with no clear D. In germline, CDR1 is LGHDT, CDR2 YNNKEL (reference sequence). The CDR3 is 15 residues long. Trimming removed 0 bases at V and 3 bases at J, with 11 bases between. CDR3 DNA sequence: TGTGCCAGCAGCCAAGAATTAACGGCTGACTATGGCTACACCTTC. Translation gives CASSQELTADYGYTF.

This chain links TRBV11-3 with TRBJ2-1; D remains ambiguous. The CDR3 covers 11 residues. Trimming took 2 bases from V and 8 from J, leaving 4 bases between them. The germline CDR1 and CDR2 sequences are SGHNT and YENEEA. Written as DNA, the CDR3 is TGTGCCAGCAGCTTACAGGATGAGCAGTTCTTC. Translation gives CASSLQDEQFF.

The chain has TRBV4-1 and TRBJ2-5, with D perhaps matching TRBD1 (5 bases). Germline CDR1 MGHRA, CDR2 YSYEKL. V shed 4 bases and J shed 7 bases, with 19 bases lying between them. CDR3 length equals 15 residues. The CDR3 nucleotides read TGCGCCAGCAGCCGTACCTTGGACACTGGGGCGACCCAGTACTTC. Residues: CASSRTLDTGATQYF.

This clonotype was observed at least ten times. The chain joins TRBV11-2 to TRBJ2-7; TRBD1 matches at 8 bases. This CDR3 contains 14 residues. Germline V gene lookup returns CDR1 SGHAT and CDR2 FQNNGV. The V gene end was trimmed by 4 bases and the J gene end by 4 bases; junction bases not matched to a gene: 6. In nucleotides, the CDR3 is TGTGCCAGCAGCTCCAGGACAGGGAAGTACGAGCAGTACTTC. It translates to CASSSRTGKYEQYF.

V usage is TRBV6-1 and J usage is TRBJ1-5, with D maybe TRBD1 (5 bases). Germline loops: CDR1 MNHNS, CDR2 SASEGT. Trimming took 10 bases from V and 7 from J, leaving 14 bases between them. CDR3 length: 12 residues. In nucleotides, the CDR3 is TGTGCCACCTCAGGGAGCGAACAGCCCCAGCATTTT. Residues: CATSGSEQPQHF.

This clonotype appeared many times. V and J are TRBV28 and TRBJ2-1; 7 nucleotides align to TRBD1. CDR1 and CDR2 (germline): MDHEN, SYDVKM. The CDR3 is 14 residues long. The junction had 6 bases not matched to a gene; V was cut back by 3 bases and J by 7 bases. The CDR3 DNA is TGTGCCAGCAGTTTTATAGGGGGCGGGAATGAGCAGTTCTTC. Translation gives CASSFIGGGNEQFF.

As concerns this clonotype: This CDR3 is missing its conserved last phenylalanine or tryptophan, likely due to a read error. The chain has TRBV19 and TRBJ1-4; D unclear. The ends were cut back, 6 bases at V and 5 bases at J, with 13 bases in the middle. The CDR3 sequence is 14 residues long. Germline assignment: CDR1 LNHDA and CDR2 SQIVND (reference sequence). The chain's CDR3 is CASSRGPRNEKLFC. The CDR3 DNA reads as TGTGCCAGTAGCAGAGGTCCCCGAAATGAAAAACTGTTTTGT.

As for this clonotype: A much larger clone lies one base from this, so it may be a read error. The chain uses TRBV12-3 or TRBV12-4 and TRBJ1-4, with D possibly being TRBD1 (5 bases). The CDR3 is 13 amino acids. The CDR3 loop is CASRDTRDERLFF. DNA for the CDR3: TGTGCCAGCAGGGACACCAGAGATGAAAGACTGTTTTTT.

This clonotype was detected many times. The rearrangement joins TRBV12-3 or TRBV12-4 to TRBJ1-2; a weak D match, TRBD1 (5 bases). Trimming shortened V by 5 bases and J by 8 bases, and 15 bases separated the two germline ends. The CDR3 has 13 residues. The CDR3 DNA reads as TGTGCCAGCAGTCCCGGGACCGTGATGGGCTACACCTTC. The encoded protein is CASSPGTVMGYTF.